This TCR beta chain was sequenced for a study of shared clonotypes between healthy human individuals. Study-wide context: For every donor, three CD4 naive, three CD4 memory, two CD8 naive and one CD8 memory plates were used. The study, taken as a whole, reports: Naive CD4 clonotypes were shared across several donors at around 5%.

V was cut by 0 bases and J by 1 base, with 9 bases left in between. Germline CDR1 SGHRS, CDR2 YFSETQ. The CDR3 is 15 residues long. For this clone: Its antigen is as yet unknown.

Nashville, Tennessee was home to all donors, each a Caucasian adult. The DNA input per sorted-subset replicate PCR was roughly 210 ng, corresponding to tens of thousands of T cell genomes. Libraries were prepared by immunoSEQ multiplex PCR; TCRdb keeps only in-frame clonotypes and omits some of them. The top ten hold approximately 1.1% of the sample, which has about 1.5 million clones, over 95% seen once. Sequencing used naive CD4+ T cells sorted from blood. Noted subset: CD45RA+ positively selected. The clonotype comes from a young man in good health. The chain recombines TRBV5-1 with TRBJ2-3; D remains ambiguous. CDR3 coding DNA: TGCGCCAGCAGCTTGGCACCGGTCCGCACAGATACGCAGTATTTT. It is translated as CASSLAPVRTDTQYF. Based on the CDR3 plus reference TRBV5-1 and TRBJ2-3, the full variable domain is KAGVTQTPRYLIKTRGQQVTLSCSPISGHRSVSWYQQTPGQGLQFLFEYFSETQRNKGNFPGRFSGRQFSNSRSEMNVSTLELGDSALYLCASSLAPVRTDTQYFGPGTRLTVL.